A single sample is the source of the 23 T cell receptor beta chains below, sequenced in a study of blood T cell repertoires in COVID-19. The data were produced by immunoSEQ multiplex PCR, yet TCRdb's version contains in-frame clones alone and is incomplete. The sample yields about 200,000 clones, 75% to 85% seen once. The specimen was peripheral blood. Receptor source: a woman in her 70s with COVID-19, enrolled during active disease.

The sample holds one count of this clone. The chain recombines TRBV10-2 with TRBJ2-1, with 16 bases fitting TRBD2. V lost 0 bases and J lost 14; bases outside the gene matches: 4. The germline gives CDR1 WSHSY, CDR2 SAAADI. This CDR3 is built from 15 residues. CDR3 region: CASSESGTSGRVKFF. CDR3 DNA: TGCGCCAGCAGTGAGTCGGGGACTAGCGGGAGGGTTAAGTTCTTC.

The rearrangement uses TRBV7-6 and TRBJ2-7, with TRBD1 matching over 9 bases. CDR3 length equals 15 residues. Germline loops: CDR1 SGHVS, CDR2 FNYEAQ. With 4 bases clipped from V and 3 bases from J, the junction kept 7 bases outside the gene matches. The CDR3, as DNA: TGTGCCAGCAGCTCCGGGACAGGGTTGGTCTACGAGCAGTACTTC. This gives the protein CASSSGTGLVYEQYF.

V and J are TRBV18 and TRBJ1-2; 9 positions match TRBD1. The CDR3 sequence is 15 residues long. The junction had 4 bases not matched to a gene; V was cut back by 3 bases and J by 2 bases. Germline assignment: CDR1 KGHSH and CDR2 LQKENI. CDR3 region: CASSPPGQGNYGYTF. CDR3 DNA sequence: TGTGCCAGCTCACCCCCGGGACAGGGAAACTATGGCTACACCTTC.

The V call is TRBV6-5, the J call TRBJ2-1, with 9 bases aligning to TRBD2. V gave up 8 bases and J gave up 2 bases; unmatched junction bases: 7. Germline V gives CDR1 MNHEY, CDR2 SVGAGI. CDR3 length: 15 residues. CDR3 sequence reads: CASRSSGGAYNEQFF. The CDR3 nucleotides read TGTGCCAGCCGGAGTAGCGGGGGCGCCTACAATGAGCAGTTCTTC.

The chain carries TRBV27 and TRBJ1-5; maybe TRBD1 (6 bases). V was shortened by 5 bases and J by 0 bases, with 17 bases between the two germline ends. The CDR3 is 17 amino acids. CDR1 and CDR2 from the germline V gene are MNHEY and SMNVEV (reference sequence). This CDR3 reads CASSLKGHSFSNQPQHF. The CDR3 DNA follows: TGTGCCAGCAGTCTAAAGGGACATTCCTTTAGCAATCAGCCCCAGCATTTT.

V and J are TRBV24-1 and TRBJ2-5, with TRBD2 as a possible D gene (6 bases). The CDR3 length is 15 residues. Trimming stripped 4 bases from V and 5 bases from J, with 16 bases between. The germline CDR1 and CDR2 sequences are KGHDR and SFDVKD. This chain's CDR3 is CATSDPLDYSETQYF. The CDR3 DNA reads TGTGCCACCAGTGACCCCTTGGACTACTCGGAGACCCAGTACTTC.

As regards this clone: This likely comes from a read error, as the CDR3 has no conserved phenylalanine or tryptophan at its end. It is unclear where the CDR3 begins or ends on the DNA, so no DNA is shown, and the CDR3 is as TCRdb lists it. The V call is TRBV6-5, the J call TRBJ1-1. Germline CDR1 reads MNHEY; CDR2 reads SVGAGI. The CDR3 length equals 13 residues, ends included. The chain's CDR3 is CASSYQEGMKLSI.

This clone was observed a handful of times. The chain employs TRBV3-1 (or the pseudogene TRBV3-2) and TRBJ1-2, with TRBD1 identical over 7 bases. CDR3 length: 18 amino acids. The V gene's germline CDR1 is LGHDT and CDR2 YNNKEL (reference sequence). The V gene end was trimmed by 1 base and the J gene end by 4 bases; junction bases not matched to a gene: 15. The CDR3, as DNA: TGTGCCAGCAGCCAAGCTGGTTCTGGTCGACAGGGAGGCTATGGCTACACCTTC. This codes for CASSQAGSGRQGGYGYTF.

In DNA, the CDR3 is TGTGCCAGCAGTTTATTAGCGGGGGCCTCCTACGAGCAGTACTTC. It is translated as CASSLLAGASYEQYF. The rearrangement uses TRBV28 and TRBJ2-7, with TRBD2 matching over 9 bases. The CDR3 spans 15 residues. Germline loops: CDR1 MDHEN, CDR2 SYDVKM. Trimming at V came to 1 base and at J to 0 bases, leaving 1 base not matched to a gene.

The CDR3 sequence: CSVEGAGGTGELFF. CDR3 nucleotides: TGCAGCGTTGAGGGAGCGGGAGGCACCGGGGAGCTGTTTTTT. This rearrangement joins TRBV29-1 to TRBJ2-2; TRBD2 agrees at 9 bases. Trimming cost V 3 bases and J 4 bases; bases outside gene matches: 3. From germline, CDR1 is SQVTM and CDR2 ANQGSEA. The CDR3 contains 14 residues.

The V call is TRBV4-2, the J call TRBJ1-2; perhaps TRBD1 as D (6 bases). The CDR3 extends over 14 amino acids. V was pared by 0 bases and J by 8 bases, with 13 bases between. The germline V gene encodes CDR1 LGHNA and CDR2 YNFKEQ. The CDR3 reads CASSQDGGGWGYTF. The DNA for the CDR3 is TGTGCCAGCAGCCAAGATGGCGGGGGCTGGGGCTACACCTTC.

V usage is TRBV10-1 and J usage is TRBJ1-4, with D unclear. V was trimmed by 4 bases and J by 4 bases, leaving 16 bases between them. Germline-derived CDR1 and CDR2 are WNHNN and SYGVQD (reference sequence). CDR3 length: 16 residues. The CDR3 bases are TGCGCCAGCAGTGTGGCACAATTACGATGTAATGAAAAACTGTTTTTT. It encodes CASSVAQLRCNEKLFF.

CDR3 nucleotides: TGTGCCAGCAGCCCTCCCAAACAGGGTACGAACTCTGGGGCCAACGTCCTGACTTTC. This encodes CASSPPKQGTNSGANVLTF. This rearrangement joins TRBV6-2 or TRBV6-3 to TRBJ2-6; possible D gene TRBD1, 6 bases. CDR3 length: 19 residues. V lost 6 bases and J lost 0, with 21 bases in between. Looked up from germline, CDR1 is MNHEY and CDR2 is SVGEGT.

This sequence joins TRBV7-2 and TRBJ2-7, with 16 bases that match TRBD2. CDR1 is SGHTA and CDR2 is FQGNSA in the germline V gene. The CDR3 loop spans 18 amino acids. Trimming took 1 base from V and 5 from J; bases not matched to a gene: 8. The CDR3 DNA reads TGTGCCAGCAGCTTAGTGGGGGGGACTAGCGGGAGGGCCAACGAGCAGTACTTC. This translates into CASSLVGGTSGRANEQYF.

In DNA, the CDR3 is TGTGCCAGCAGCTTAGGTCCAGCGGGAGGCGTCCAAGATACGCAGTATTTT. Its translation is CASSLGPAGGVQDTQYF. This chain connects TRBV11-2 to TRBJ2-3; 9 bases align to TRBD2. The J segment lost 5 bases and the V segment lost 1 base, leaving 10 bases of the junction unmatched. CDR3 length: 17 amino acids. The germline V gene encodes CDR1 SGHAT and CDR2 FQNNGV.

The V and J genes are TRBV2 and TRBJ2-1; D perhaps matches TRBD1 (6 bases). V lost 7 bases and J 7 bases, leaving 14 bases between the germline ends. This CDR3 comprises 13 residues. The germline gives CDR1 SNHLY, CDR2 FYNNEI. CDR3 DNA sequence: TGTGCCAGCACTCAGCCAGGGGTGAATGAGCAGTTCTTC. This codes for CASTQPGVNEQFF.

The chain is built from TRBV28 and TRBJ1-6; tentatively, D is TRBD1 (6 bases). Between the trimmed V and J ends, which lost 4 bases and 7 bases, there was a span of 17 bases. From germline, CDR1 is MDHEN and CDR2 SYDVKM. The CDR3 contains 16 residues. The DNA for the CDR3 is TGTGCCAGCAGTTCCCGCCAGGGGAAGAGAAATTCACCCCTCCACTTT. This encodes CASSSRQGKRNSPLHF.

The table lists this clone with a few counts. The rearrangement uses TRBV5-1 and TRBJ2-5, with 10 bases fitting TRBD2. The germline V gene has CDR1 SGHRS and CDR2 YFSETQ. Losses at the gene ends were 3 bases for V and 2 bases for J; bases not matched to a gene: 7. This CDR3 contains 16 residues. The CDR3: CASSSPSGSQQETQYF. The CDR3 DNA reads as TGCGCCAGCAGCTCCCCTAGCGGGAGCCAACAAGAGACCCAGTACTTC.

In DNA, the CDR3 is TGTGCCAGCAGACAGAAATTCGGGACTAGCGGGAGCCGCACCGGGGAGCTGTTTTTT. It codes for CASRQKFGTSGSRTGELFF. The chain couples TRBV3-1 (or the pseudogene TRBV3-2) to TRBJ2-2; 14 positions agree with TRBD2. V shed 6 bases and J 4 bases; nucleotides not matched to a gene: 13. Per germline, CDR1 LGHDT and CDR2 YNNKEL (reference sequence). The CDR3 is made up of 19 amino acids.

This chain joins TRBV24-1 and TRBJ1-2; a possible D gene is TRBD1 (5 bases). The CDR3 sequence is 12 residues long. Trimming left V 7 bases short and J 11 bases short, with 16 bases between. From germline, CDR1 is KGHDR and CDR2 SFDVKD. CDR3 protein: CATSDPGTKYTF. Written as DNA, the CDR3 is TGTGCCACCAGCGACCCCGGGACTAAGTACACCTTC.

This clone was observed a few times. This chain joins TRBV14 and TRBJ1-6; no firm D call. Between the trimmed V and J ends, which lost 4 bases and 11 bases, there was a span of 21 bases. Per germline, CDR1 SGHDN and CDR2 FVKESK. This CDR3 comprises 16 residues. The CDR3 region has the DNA TGTGCCAGCAGCCCCGGGAAGGGAATAGCATCGACACCCCTCCACTTT. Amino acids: CASSPGKGIASTPLHF.

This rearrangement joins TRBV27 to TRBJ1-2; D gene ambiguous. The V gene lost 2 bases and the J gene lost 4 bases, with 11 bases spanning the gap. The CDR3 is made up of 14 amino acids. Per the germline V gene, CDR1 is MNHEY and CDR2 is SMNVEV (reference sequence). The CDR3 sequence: CASSLAGEAYGYTF. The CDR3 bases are TGTGCCAGCAGTTTAGCGGGTGAGGCCTATGGCTACACCTTC.

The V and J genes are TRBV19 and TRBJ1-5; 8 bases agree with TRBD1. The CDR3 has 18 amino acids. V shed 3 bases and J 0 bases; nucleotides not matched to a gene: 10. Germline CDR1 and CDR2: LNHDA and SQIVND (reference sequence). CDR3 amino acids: CASSIPRDRTYSNQPQHF. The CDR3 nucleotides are TGTGCCAGTAGTATCCCTCGGGACAGGACCTATAGCAATCAGCCCCAGCATTTT.